The 32 T cell receptor beta chains presented below share a single source sample, sequenced in a study of blood T cells in healthy people across ages. Primers used in a second PCR of about 6 to 11 cycles were a sample-barcoded 5' primer and a J-beta primer mix. Each CDR3 protein is one row after TCRdb ran MiXCR on the 5' RACE reads. The profile shows 1 million or so distinct CDR3 sequences, under 45% of them singletons. Sequencing was done on a sample of blood. The receptor source for this set is a woman aged 60-75 years in good health.

The chain couples TRBV5-1 to TRBJ1-1; TRBD1 aligns across 9 bases. V was pared by 4 bases and J by 0 bases, with 7 bases of the junction left unmatched. Germline CDR1 reads SGHRS; CDR2 reads YFSETQ. The CDR3 covers 16 residues. The chain's CDR3 is CASSPDRGSMNTEAFF. The DNA for the CDR3 is TGCGCCAGCAGCCCGGACAGGGGATCTATGAACACTGAAGCTTTCTTT. Together with reference TRBV5-1 and TRBJ1-1, the CDR3 gives the full variable domain: KAGVTQTPRYLIKTRGQQVTLSCSPISGHRSVSWYQQTPGQGLQFLFEYFSETQRNKGNFPGRFSGRQFSNSRSEMNVSTLELGDSALYLCASSPDRGSMNTEAFFGQGTRLTVV.

With regard to this clonotype: A much larger clonotype is one base distant, so this may be a read error. V usage is TRBV29-1 and J usage is TRBJ2-5, with D possibly called TRBD1 or TRBD2 (5 bases each). The end of the DNA is better explained by TRBJ2-1, so the J call may be wrong. Per the germline V gene, CDR1 is SQVTM and CDR2 is ANQGSEA. This CDR3 region has 12 residues. CDR3 coding DNA: TGCAGCGCTACGAGGGACCAAGAGACCCAGTTCTTC. Translation gives CSATRDQETQFF.

Many counts were recorded for this clonotype. The chain uses TRBV24-1 and TRBJ2-7, with D tentatively TRBD1 (5 bases). Germline loops: CDR1 KGHDR, CDR2 SFDVKD. V gave up 3 bases and J gave up 5 bases, with 16 bases separating them. This CDR3 region has 15 residues. CDR3 coding DNA: TGTGCCACCAGTGATCCAGGGCGAAGCACCCACGAGCAGTACTTC. Translating gives CATSDPGRSTHEQYF.

This clonotype was observed a few times. The J gene is TRBJ2-7, the V gene TRBV15; TRBD2 might be the D (5 bases). Trimming stripped 0 bases from V and 0 bases from J, with 18 bases between. The germline V gene encodes CDR1 LNHNV and CDR2 YYDKDF (reference sequence). The CDR3 length is 18 residues. In DNA, the CDR3 is TGTGCCACCAGCAGAGACCGAGGCGGGTGCCCAGACTCCTACGAGCAGTACTTC. Amino acids: CATSRDRGGCPDSYEQYF.

The genes are TRBV20-1 and TRBJ2-5; 11 bases align to TRBD2. CDR1 is DFQATT and CDR2 is SNEGSKA in the germline V gene (reference sequence). CDR3 size: 17 residues. V was clipped by 0 bases and J by 1 base; unmatched bases: 7. CDR3 amino acids: CSARDLLLAGGQETQYF. In nucleotides, the CDR3 is TGCAGTGCTAGAGACCTACTCCTAGCGGGAGGCCAAGAGACCCAGTACTTC.

The chain is built from TRBV15 and TRBJ2-7; 9 nucleotides line up with TRBD1. V dropped 4 bases and J dropped 2; count of bases not matched to a gene: 3. The CDR3 is 14 residues long. Germline V lookup: CDR1 LNHNV, CDR2 YYDKDF (reference sequence). As DNA, the CDR3 is TGTGCCACCAGCATGGGGACAGGGACCTACGAGCAGTACTTC. It encodes CATSMGTGTYEQYF.

Only a few counts were recorded for this clonotype. The chain recombines TRBV7-7 with TRBJ2-4; D gene uncertain. V lost 3 bases to trimming and J lost 8 bases, with 11 bases between them. Per germline, CDR1 SSHAT and CDR2 FNYEAQ (reference sequence). The CDR3 spans 13 residues. The CDR3 sequence: CASSFSQSDIQYF. In DNA form, the CDR3 reads TGTGCCAGCAGCTTCTCCCAGAGCGACATTCAGTACTTC. Complete variable domain (other parts from reference TRBV7-7 and TRBJ2-4): GAGVSQSPRYKVTKRGQDVTLRCDPISSHATLYWYQQALGQGPEFLTYFNYEAQPDKSGLPSDRFSAERPEGSISTLTIQRTEQRDSAMYRCASSFSQSDIQYFGAGTRLSVL.

The genes are TRBV7-6 and TRBJ1-5; D call uncertain. The germline CDR1 and CDR2 sequences are SGHVS and FNYEAQ. Trimming took off 5 bases at V and 5 bases at J, with 13 bases between the two ends. This CDR3 region has 14 residues. The CDR3 protein is CASSPGRVDQPQHF. The DNA for the CDR3 is TGTGCCAGCAGCCCAGGAAGGGTAGATCAGCCCCAGCATTTT. The full variable domain, rest sourced from reference TRBV7-6 and TRBJ1-5, is GAGVSQSPRYKVTKRGQDVALRCDPISGHVSLYWYRQALGQGPEFLTYFNYEAQQDKSGLPNDRFSAERPEGSISTLTIQRTEQRDSAMYRCASSPGRVDQPQHFGDGTRLSIL.

V usage is TRBV3-1 and J usage is TRBJ2-3; D may be TRBD2 (6 bases). The length of the CDR3 is 16 residues. V was trimmed by 1 base and J by 2 bases, leaving 13 bases between them. CDR1 and CDR2 from the germline V gene are LGHDT and YNNKEL (reference sequence). CDR3 nucleotides: TGTGCCAGCAGCCAAGGGCCCGCGGGATTCACAGATACGCAGTATTTT. Translation: CASSQGPAGFTDTQYF.

The chain is built from TRBV7-2 and TRBJ2-5; no firm D call. The CDR3 covers 13 residues. The V end was cut by 6 bases, the J end by 1 base, with 9 bases between. CDR1 and CDR2 (germline): SGHTA, FQGNSA. For the CDR3, the DNA is TGTGCCAGCAGGGCAGCCTCCCAAGAGACCCAGTACTTC. Translating gives CASRAASQETQYF.

CDR3 in amino acids: CASSVAGNNNEQFF. The CDR3 nucleotides are TGTGCCAGCAGCGTAGCCGGGAATAACAATGAGCAGTTCTTC. The chain links TRBV9 to TRBJ2-1; tentative D call: TRBD2 (5 bases). Trimming took off 0 bases at V and 5 bases at J, with 9 bases between the two ends. The CDR3 runs 14 residues. Germline CDR1 and CDR2: SGDLS and YYNGEE.

Only a few counts were recorded for this clonotype. The CDR3 region is CASSLDGGRINEQFF. The CDR3 nucleotides are TGTGCCAGCAGCTTAGACGGCGGGAGAATCAATGAGCAGTTCTTC. The rearrangement links TRBV7-9 to TRBJ2-1; 7 positions match TRBD2. The CDR3 is 15 amino acids. Germline V lookup: CDR1 SEHNR, CDR2 FQNEAQ (reference sequence). V dropped 1 base and J dropped 6; count of bases not matched to a gene: 6.

The chain is built from TRBV20-1 and TRBJ2-5; D possibly corresponds to TRBD2 (5 bases). The CDR3 spans 12 residues. CDR1 DFQATT and CDR2 SNEGSKA come from the germline V gene (reference sequence). V dropped 2 bases and J dropped 5 bases, with 9 bases sitting between them. The DNA of the CDR3 is TGCAGTGCTAGATTCCCGGGGGAGACCCAGTACTTC. Encoded protein: CSARFPGETQYF.

In this sample, this clonotype turned up once. V gene TRBV3-1 combines with J gene TRBJ2-7, with D perhaps assigned TRBD1 or TRBD2 (5 bases each). CDR3 length: 15 amino acids. V shed 2 bases and J shed 2 bases, with 13 bases lying between them. CDR1 and CDR2 from the germline V gene are LGHDT and YNNKEL (reference sequence). CDR3 in DNA: TGTGCCAGCAGCCAATTTGGGGACCCGGCCTACGAGCAGTACTTC. Protein sequence: CASSQFGDPAYEQYF.

The J gene is TRBJ2-1, the V gene TRBV9; 8 bases fit TRBD2. The CDR3 is made up of 16 amino acids. The V and J ends lost 0 bases and 5 bases, in that order; junction bases with no gene match: 7. CDR1 and CDR2 (germline): SGDLS, YYNGEE. The CDR3 loop is CASSVGAAGAHNEQFF. In DNA, the CDR3 is TGTGCCAGCAGCGTAGGAGCAGCGGGAGCACACAATGAGCAGTTCTTC.

V gene TRBV30 combines with J gene TRBJ1-4; 9 bases fit TRBD1. The V segment lost 2 bases and the J segment 8 bases; nucleotides outside the gene matches: 9. Germline V CDR1 and CDR2: GTSNPN, SVGIG (reference sequence). There are 15 residues in the CDR3. CDR3 in amino acids: CAWSPPRDRAEKLFF. CDR3 bases: TGTGCCTGGAGTCCGCCCCGGGACAGGGCAGAAAAACTGTTTTTT.

This clonotype has a single count. The V and J genes are TRBV28 and TRBJ2-7, with a possible D match to TRBD1 (6 bases). The CDR3 is made up of 14 amino acids. Germline CDR1 MDHEN, CDR2 SYDVKM. Trimming took 2 bases from V and 5 from J, leaving 13 bases between them. The CDR3 nucleotides read TGTGCCAGCAGTTTAGCAACAGGGACAAACGAGCAGTACTTC. Translated: CASSLATGTNEQYF.

This chain connects TRBV6-5 to TRBJ2-1, with 10 bases aligning to TRBD2. The germline CDR1 and CDR2 sequences are MNHEY and SVGAGI. V shed 8 bases and J 6 bases; nucleotides not matched to a gene: 7. The CDR3 runs to 14 residues. CDR3: CASSASGSFNEQFF. Written as DNA, the CDR3 is TGTGCCAGCTCGGCTAGCGGGAGTTTCAATGAGCAGTTCTTC.

V usage is TRBV7-2 and J usage is TRBJ1-5, with D hard to call. Deletions cut 0 bases from V and 0 bases from J, with 6 bases between. Looked up from germline, CDR1 is SGHTA and CDR2 is FQGNSA. The CDR3 is 15 amino acids. CDR3 in DNA: TGTGCCAGCAGCTTAGCCGGGGTTAGCAATCAGCCCCAGCATTTT. As protein: CASSLAGVSNQPQHF.

This clonotype was picked up many times. V and J are TRBV7-9 and TRBJ1-1; the D is unclear. V was trimmed by 6 bases and J by 3 bases, leaving 8 bases between them. The V gene's germline CDR1 is SEHNR and CDR2 FQNEAQ (reference sequence). There are 12 residues in the CDR3. The CDR3 DNA reads TGTGCCAGCAGGGGCAGAGACACTGAAGCTTTCTTT. Translating it yields CASRGRDTEAFF.

The chain links TRBV15 to TRBJ2-1; 14 bases agree with TRBD2. With V trimmed by 8 bases and J by 4 bases, 10 bases remained unmatched. This CDR3 has 17 amino acids. Germline V gene lookup returns CDR1 LNHNV and CDR2 YYDKDF (reference sequence). CDR3 sequence reads: CATRRGTSGSSYNEQFF. The CDR3 DNA sequence: TGTGCCACCCGACGCGGGACTAGCGGGAGTAGTTACAATGAGCAGTTCTTC.

This chain connects TRBV6-5 to TRBJ2-3, with D possibly matching TRBD2 (6 bases). The germline V gene has CDR1 MNHEY and CDR2 SVGAGI. The V end lost 6 bases, the J end lost 1 base, and 11 bases lay between the germline ends. The CDR3 is 14 residues long. CDR3: CASSRQRGTDTQYF. The CDR3 nucleotides are TGTGCCAGCAGCCGACAGCGGGGCACAGATACGCAGTATTTT.

V and J are TRBV19 and TRBJ1-2, with TRBD1 identical over 7 bases. The CDR3 is 15 amino acids. The V gene end was trimmed by 9 bases and the J gene end by 2 bases; junction bases not matched to a gene: 12. Per germline, CDR1 LNHDA and CDR2 SQIVND (reference sequence). The CDR3 DNA is TGTGCCAGCCTTACCTTGGACAGGAAAAACTATGGCTACACCTTC. It codes for CASLTLDRKNYGYTF.

V usage is TRBV20-1 and J usage is TRBJ2-4, with a possible D match to TRBD2 (5 bases). The CDR3 is 13 amino acids. Germline CDR1 DFQATT, CDR2 SNEGSKA (reference sequence). V lost 4 bases and J lost 2, with 9 bases in between. The CDR3 loop reads CSANGESKNIQYF. In DNA, the CDR3 is TGCAGTGCTAACGGGGAGTCCAAAAACATTCAGTACTTC.

A note on this clonotype: At one of its ends the junction is not consistent with the germline gene, which may arise from a read error. J is TRBJ2-1 and V is TRBV12-3 or TRBV12-4; TRBD2 aligns across 12 bases. The CDR3 sequence is 15 residues long. The CDR3 sequence: CANSLDLAGGGKQFF. The CDR3, as DNA: TGTGCCAACAGTTTAGATCTAGCGGGAGGGGGTAAGCAGTTCTTC.

With regard to this clonotype: The junction differs from germline at one of its ends, possibly a read error. The chain employs TRBV27 and TRBJ2-7; the match to TRBD1 covers 7 bases. CDR3 size: 16 residues. Germline CDR1 is MNHEY and CDR2 is SMNVEV (reference sequence). CDR3 sequence reads: CASSLSVTGSYNEQYF. In DNA form, the CDR3 reads TGTGCCAGCAGTCTATCTGTGACAGGGTCCTACAATGAGCAGTACTTC.

V and J are TRBV5-6 and TRBJ2-1; 8 bases align to TRBD1. The CDR3 runs to 14 residues. J lost 5 bases, V lost 0 bases, and 1 base had no gene match. CDR1 and CDR2 (germline): SGHDT, YYEEEE. CDR3 coding DNA: TGTGCCAGCAGCTTGGACAGGGGGGACAATGAGCAGTTCTTC. It codes for CASSLDRGDNEQFF.

This clonotype has a count of ten or more. The chain carries TRBV10-3 and TRBJ2-3, with TRBD1 identical over 7 bases. V shed 3 bases and J 7 bases; nucleotides not matched to a gene: 13. The CDR3 extends over 16 amino acids. Germline V gene lookup returns CDR1 ENHRY and CDR2 SYGVKD. The CDR3 nucleotides read TGTGCCATCAGTGATGAGGGGGCCTCTTCATTTTATACGCAGTATTTT. Residues: CAISDEGASSFYTQYF.

The chain links TRBV29-1 to TRBJ2-1; possible D gene TRBD2, 6 bases. CDR3 length: 14 residues. The V end was cut by 6 bases, the J end by 0 bases, with 12 bases between. CDR1 SQVTM and CDR2 ANQGSEA come from the germline V gene. The CDR3 region is CSVPAGLSYNEQFF. In DNA form, the CDR3 reads TGCAGCGTACCAGCGGGTCTCTCCTACAATGAGCAGTTCTTC.

The rearrangement links TRBV20-1 to TRBJ2-7, with 7 positions matching TRBD2. The CDR3 loop spans 15 amino acids. CDR1 DFQATT and CDR2 SNEGSKA come from the germline V gene (reference sequence). V lost 1 base to trimming and J lost 0 bases; unmatched junction nucleotides: 6. Here the CDR3 reads CSARGPSGASYEQYF. For the CDR3, the DNA is TGCAGTGCTAGAGGCCCCAGCGGGGCCTCCTACGAGCAGTACTTC.

Points on this clonotype: Since a far larger clone is one base different, this is likely a read error. The rearrangement joins TRBV7-8 to TRBJ2-3, with D possibly TRBD1 on 6 matching bases. The V gene's germline CDR1 is SGHVS and CDR2 FQNEAQ. CDR3 size: 12 residues. The DNA of the CDR3 is TGTGCCAGCAGCTTAGGGACAGATACGCTGTATTTT. This gives the protein CASSLGTDTLYF.

The table lists this clonotype with a few counts. The rearrangement uses TRBV10-3 and TRBJ2-7, with D possibly TRBD2 on 6 matching bases. Between the trimmed V and J ends, which lost 11 bases and 7 bases, there was a span of 18 bases. Per the germline V gene, CDR1 is ENHRY and CDR2 is SYGVKD. The CDR3 extends over 12 amino acids. The CDR3 here is CAVSLASGEQYF. CDR3 coding DNA: TGTGCCGTCTCACTAGCCTCGGGTGAGCAGTACTTC.